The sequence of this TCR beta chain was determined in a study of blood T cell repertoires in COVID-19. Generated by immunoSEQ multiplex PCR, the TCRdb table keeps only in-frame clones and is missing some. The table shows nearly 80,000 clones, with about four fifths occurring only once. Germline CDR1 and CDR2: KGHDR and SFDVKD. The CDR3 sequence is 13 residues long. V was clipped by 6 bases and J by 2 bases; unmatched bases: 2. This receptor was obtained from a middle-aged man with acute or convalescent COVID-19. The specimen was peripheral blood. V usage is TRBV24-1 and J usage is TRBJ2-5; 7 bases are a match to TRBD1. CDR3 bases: TGTGCCACCAGTCCGACAGGGCAAGAGACCCAGTACTTC. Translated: CATSPTGQETQYF.